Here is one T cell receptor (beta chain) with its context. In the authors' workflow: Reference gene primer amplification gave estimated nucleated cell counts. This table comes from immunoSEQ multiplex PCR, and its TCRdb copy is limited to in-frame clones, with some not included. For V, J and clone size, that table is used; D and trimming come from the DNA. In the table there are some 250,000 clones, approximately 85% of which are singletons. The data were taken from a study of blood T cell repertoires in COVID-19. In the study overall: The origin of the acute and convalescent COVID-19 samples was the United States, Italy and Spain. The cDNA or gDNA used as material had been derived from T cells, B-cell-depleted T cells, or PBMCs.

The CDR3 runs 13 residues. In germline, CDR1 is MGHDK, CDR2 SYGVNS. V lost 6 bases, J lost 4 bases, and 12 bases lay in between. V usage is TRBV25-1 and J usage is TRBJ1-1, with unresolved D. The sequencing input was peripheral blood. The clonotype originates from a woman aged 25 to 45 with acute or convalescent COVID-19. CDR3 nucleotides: TGTGCCAGCAGCCCCGCTAAAGCCACTGAAGCTTTCTTT. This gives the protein CASSPAKATEAFF. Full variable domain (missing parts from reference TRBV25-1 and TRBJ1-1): EADIYQTPRYLVIGTGKKITLECSQTMGHDKMYWYQQDPGMELHLIHYSYGVNSTEKGDLSSESTVSRIRTEHFPLTLESARPSHTSQYLCASSPAKATEAFFGQGTRLTVV.